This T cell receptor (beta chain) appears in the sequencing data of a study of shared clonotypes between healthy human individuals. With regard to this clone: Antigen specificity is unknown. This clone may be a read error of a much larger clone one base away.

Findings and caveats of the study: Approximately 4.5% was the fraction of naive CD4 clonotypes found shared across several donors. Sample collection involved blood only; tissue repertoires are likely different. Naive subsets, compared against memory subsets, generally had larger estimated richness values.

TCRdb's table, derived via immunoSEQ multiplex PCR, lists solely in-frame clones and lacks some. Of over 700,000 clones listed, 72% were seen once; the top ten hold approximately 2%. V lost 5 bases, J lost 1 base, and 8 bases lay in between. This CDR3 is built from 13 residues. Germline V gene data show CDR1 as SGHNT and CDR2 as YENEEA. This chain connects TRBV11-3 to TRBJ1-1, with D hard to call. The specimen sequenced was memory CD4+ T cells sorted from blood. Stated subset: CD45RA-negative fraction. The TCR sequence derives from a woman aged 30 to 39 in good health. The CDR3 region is CASSLQENTEAFF. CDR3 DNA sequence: TGTGCCAGCAGCCTCCAGGAGAACACTGAAGCTTTCTTT.